Below, one T cell receptor (beta chain) is given with its context. MiXCR was run by TCRdb on the multiplex PCR reads, yielding one entry per CDR3 protein. This table has 100,000 or so distinct CDR3 sequences, approximately 22% appearing once. This record comes from a study of breast tumors, draining lymph nodes, adjacent tissues. Axillary draining lymph nodes of breast cancer patients supplied the node samples. V trimming: 4 bases; J trimming: 4 bases; junction bases outside the gene matches: 3. Germline V gene data show CDR1 as LGHDT and CDR2 as YNNKEL (reference sequence). CDR3 size: 14 residues. The chain links TRBV3-1 to TRBJ2-5; 10 bases are a match to TRBD2. Sequenced input: axillary lymph node tissue. The TCR originated in a female donor with breast cancer. Some clones in this sample may be carry-over from other donors' samples. The chain's CDR3 is CASSRTSGAETQYF. For the CDR3, the DNA is TGTGCCAGCAGCCGCACTAGCGGGGCAGAGACCCAGTACTTC.